The next 6 T cell receptor beta chains were all read from a single sample in a study of T cell clones after liver transplantation. Profiled with immunoSEQ multiplex PCR; TCRdb holds only in-frame clones, not every one. Of 8,500 to 10,000 clones in the sample, almost 80% were seen once. Here the sequenced sample was CD8+ T cells from blood, taken at the 22-month timepoint. All receptors derive from a human patient who received a liver transplant. Some T cells may trace back to the graft donor.

The rearrangement joins TRBV13 to TRBJ1-2; 8 nucleotides agree with TRBD1. The V gene end was trimmed by 5 bases and the J gene end by 3 bases; junction bases not matched to a gene: 5. The CDR3 is made up of 14 amino acids. Germline CDR1 and CDR2: PRHDT and FYEKMQ (reference sequence). This CDR3 is CASSSRGLDYGYTF. CDR3 nucleotide sequence: TGTGCCAGCAGCAGCAGGGGGCTTGACTATGGCTACACCTTC.

The V gene is TRBV29-1, the J gene TRBJ2-7, with 7 nucleotides matching TRBD2. This CDR3 has 14 amino acids. The ends lost 4 bases at V and 2 bases at J; junction bases unmatched: 8. Germline V CDR1 and CDR2: SQVTM, ANQGSEA. This CDR3 reads CSVVSPRGAYEQYF. Written as DNA, the CDR3 is TGCAGCGTTGTATCCCCCCGGGGGGCCTACGAGCAGTACTTC.

The chain employs TRBV5-1 and TRBJ2-1, with D unresolved. The V end was cut by 4 bases, the J end by 5 bases, with 4 bases between. This CDR3 is built from 11 residues. In germline, CDR1 is SGHRS, CDR2 YFSETQ. CDR3 sequence reads: CASSGNNEQFF. In DNA form, the CDR3 reads TGCGCCAGCAGCGGCAACAATGAGCAGTTCTTC.

V usage is TRBV27 and J usage is TRBJ2-5; 8 positions agree with TRBD2. The CDR3 sequence is 15 residues long. CDR1 is MNHEY, CDR2 SMNVEV, per germline (reference sequence). With 7 bases clipped from V and 2 bases from J, the junction kept 9 bases outside the gene matches. CDR3 in amino acids: CASTSAGGQQETQYF. Here the CDR3 DNA reads TGTGCCAGCACCTCTGCGGGGGGACAACAAGAGACCCAGTACTTC.

The chain uses TRBV30 and TRBJ1-5, with 9 positions matching TRBD1. This CDR3 contains 12 residues. Looked up from germline, CDR1 is GTSNPN and CDR2 is SVGIG (reference sequence). J lost 6 bases, V lost 7 bases, and 4 bases had no gene match. CDR3 loop: CASGQGSQPQHF. The CDR3 DNA follows: TGTGCCTCCGGACAGGGGAGTCAGCCCCAGCATTTT.

The chain has TRBV15 and TRBJ1-5; D is possibly TRBD1 (5 bases). Germline CDR1 reads LNHNV; CDR2 reads YYDKDF (reference sequence). The CDR3 is 15 residues long. Trimming took 0 bases from V and 6 from J, leaving 12 bases between them. The CDR3 loop reads CATSRDQGVGQPQHF. The CDR3 DNA sequence: TGTGCCACCAGCAGAGATCAGGGAGTGGGTCAGCCCCAGCATTTT.